This is a list of T cell receptor beta chains from one sample in a study of T cells in Graves' hyperthyroidism and ophthalmopathy. TCRdb processed the multiplex PCR reads anew with MiXCR; each CDR3 protein has one entry. The sample yields a few hundred thousand distinct CDR3 sequences, approximately 14% seen once. Input material: blood. The receptors were sampled from a woman aged 60-75 years with Graves' ophthalmopathy. Each CDR3 is given with its conserved first and last residue. A D gene is named only where the DNA matches it firmly. Size is stated for part of the rows, as once, few or many counts, or as a class when the clone is expanded.

NA	many	TRBV11-2	14	TRBJ2-3	CASSGWGRTDTQYF	TGTGCCAGCAGCGGGTGGGGGCGTACAGATACGCAGTATTTT
NA	few	TRBV11-2	14	TRBJ1-2	CASSPRLGMSGYTF	TGTGCCAGCAGCCCACGGCTGGGTATGAGCGGCTACACCTTC
NA	NA	TRBV3-1	13	TRBJ1-1	CASSQSGGTEAFF	TGTGCCAGCAGCCAATCGGGAGGCACTGAAGCTTTCTTT
NA	many	TRBV12-3/TRBV12-4	14	TRBJ1-1	CASSFLGGNTEAFF	TGTGCCAGCAGTTTCCTTGGGGGGAACACTGAAGCTTTCTTT
NA	many	TRBV7-9	14	TRBJ2-1	CASDVRLTYDEQFF	TGTGCCAGCGACGTTAGGCTGACGTACGATGAGCAGTTCTTC
TRBD2	NA	TRBV24-1	16	TRBJ2-1	CATSDPGTTPYNEQFF	TGTGCCACCAGTGATCCCGGGACTACCCCTTACAATGAGCAGTTCTTC
NA	many	TRBV2	15	TRBJ2-3	CASRGRRDSSDTQYF	TGTGCCAGCAGGGGGCGGAGAGACTCATCCGATACGCAGTATTTT
TRBD2	NA	TRBV20-1	16	TRBJ2-1	CSARDRSSGVYNEQFF	TGCAGTGCTAGAGATCGGTCTAGCGGGGTCTACAATGAGCAGTTCTTC
NA	NA	TRBV29-1	14	TRBJ2-1	CSGKTGTLYNEQFF	TGCAGCGGTAAAACCGGGACGTTATACAATGAGCAGTTCTTC
NA	many	TRBV7-9	20	TRBJ2-1	CASSSPGIPTPHLSYNEQFF	TGTGCCAGCAGCTCGCCCGGGATCCCCACCCCCCACCTCTCCTACAATGAGCAGTTCTTC
TRBD1	many	TRBV20-1	16	TRBJ2-7	CSAHALYRGLSYEQYF	TGCAGTGCTCATGCTCTATACAGGGGGCTAAGCTACGAGCAGTACTTC
NA	NA	TRBV28	12	TRBJ1-5	CASSESAQPQHF	TGTGCCAGCAGCGAGAGTGCTCAGCCCCAGCATTTT
NA	many	TRBV20-1	14	TRBJ2-7	CSAHSGTVAYEQYF	TGCAGTGCTCACTCCGGGACTGTAGCCTACGAGCAGTACTTC
TRBD2	NA	TRBV5-6	17	TRBJ2-2	CASSFFTSGTNTGELFF	TGTGCCAGCAGCTTTTTCACTAGCGGGACTAACACCGGGGAGCTGTTTTTT
NA	NA	TRBV6-1	14	TRBJ2-7	CASSRVGRVIEQYF	TGTGCCAGCAGCCGAGTCGGCAGGGTTATCGAGCAGTACTTC
TRBD2	many	TRBV12-3/TRBV12-4	20	TRBJ2-3	CASSNRLIKGLAGRTDTQYF	TGTGCCAGCAGTAACCGGCTAATCAAAGGACTAGCGGGGCGCACAGATACGCAGTATTTT
NA	many	TRBV18	15	TRBJ2-3	CASSPPDSLADTQYF	TGTGCCAGCTCACCACCGGACTCCTTGGCAGATACGCAGTATTTT
TRBD1	few	TRBV6-1	16	TRBJ2-2	CASTGTGPPNTGELFF	TGTGCCAGCACCGGGACAGGGCCCCCGAACACCGGGGAGCTGTTTTTT
TRBD2	NA	TRBV10-2	14	TRBJ2-7	CASSESIAGGEQYF	TGCGCCAGCAGTGAGTCCATAGCGGGAGGTGAGCAGTACTTC
NA	NA	TRBV9	13	TRBJ1-5	CASSVDPTQPQHF	TGTGCCAGCAGCGTAGACCCCACTCAGCCCCAGCATTTT